This T cell receptor beta chain was sequenced during a study of T-cell reconstitution after alpha-beta-depleted transplantation in children. There are a few counts of this clonotype. Library preparation (for TCRbeta) was performed with unique molecular identifiers. TCRdb passed the PCR reads through MiXCR, listing each CDR3 protein once. This sample carries 490,000 or so distinct CDR3 sequences, under 15% of them seen once, and the ten largest clones take over 5.5%. V was clipped by 1 base and J by 6 bases, with 12 bases between them. The length of the CDR3 is 15 residues. This TCR was recovered from a human donor who donated a stem cell graft to a child with combined immunodeficiency. The sequencing used PBMCs from the stem cell graft donor, collected from the stem cell graft. This chain uses TRBV12-3 or TRBV12-4 with TRBJ2-2; maybe TRBD1 (5 bases). Written as DNA, the CDR3 is TGTGCCAGCAGTTTAGTCCCCCAAGGGGCCGGGGAGCTGTTTTTT. This sequence encodes CASSLVPQGAGELFF.